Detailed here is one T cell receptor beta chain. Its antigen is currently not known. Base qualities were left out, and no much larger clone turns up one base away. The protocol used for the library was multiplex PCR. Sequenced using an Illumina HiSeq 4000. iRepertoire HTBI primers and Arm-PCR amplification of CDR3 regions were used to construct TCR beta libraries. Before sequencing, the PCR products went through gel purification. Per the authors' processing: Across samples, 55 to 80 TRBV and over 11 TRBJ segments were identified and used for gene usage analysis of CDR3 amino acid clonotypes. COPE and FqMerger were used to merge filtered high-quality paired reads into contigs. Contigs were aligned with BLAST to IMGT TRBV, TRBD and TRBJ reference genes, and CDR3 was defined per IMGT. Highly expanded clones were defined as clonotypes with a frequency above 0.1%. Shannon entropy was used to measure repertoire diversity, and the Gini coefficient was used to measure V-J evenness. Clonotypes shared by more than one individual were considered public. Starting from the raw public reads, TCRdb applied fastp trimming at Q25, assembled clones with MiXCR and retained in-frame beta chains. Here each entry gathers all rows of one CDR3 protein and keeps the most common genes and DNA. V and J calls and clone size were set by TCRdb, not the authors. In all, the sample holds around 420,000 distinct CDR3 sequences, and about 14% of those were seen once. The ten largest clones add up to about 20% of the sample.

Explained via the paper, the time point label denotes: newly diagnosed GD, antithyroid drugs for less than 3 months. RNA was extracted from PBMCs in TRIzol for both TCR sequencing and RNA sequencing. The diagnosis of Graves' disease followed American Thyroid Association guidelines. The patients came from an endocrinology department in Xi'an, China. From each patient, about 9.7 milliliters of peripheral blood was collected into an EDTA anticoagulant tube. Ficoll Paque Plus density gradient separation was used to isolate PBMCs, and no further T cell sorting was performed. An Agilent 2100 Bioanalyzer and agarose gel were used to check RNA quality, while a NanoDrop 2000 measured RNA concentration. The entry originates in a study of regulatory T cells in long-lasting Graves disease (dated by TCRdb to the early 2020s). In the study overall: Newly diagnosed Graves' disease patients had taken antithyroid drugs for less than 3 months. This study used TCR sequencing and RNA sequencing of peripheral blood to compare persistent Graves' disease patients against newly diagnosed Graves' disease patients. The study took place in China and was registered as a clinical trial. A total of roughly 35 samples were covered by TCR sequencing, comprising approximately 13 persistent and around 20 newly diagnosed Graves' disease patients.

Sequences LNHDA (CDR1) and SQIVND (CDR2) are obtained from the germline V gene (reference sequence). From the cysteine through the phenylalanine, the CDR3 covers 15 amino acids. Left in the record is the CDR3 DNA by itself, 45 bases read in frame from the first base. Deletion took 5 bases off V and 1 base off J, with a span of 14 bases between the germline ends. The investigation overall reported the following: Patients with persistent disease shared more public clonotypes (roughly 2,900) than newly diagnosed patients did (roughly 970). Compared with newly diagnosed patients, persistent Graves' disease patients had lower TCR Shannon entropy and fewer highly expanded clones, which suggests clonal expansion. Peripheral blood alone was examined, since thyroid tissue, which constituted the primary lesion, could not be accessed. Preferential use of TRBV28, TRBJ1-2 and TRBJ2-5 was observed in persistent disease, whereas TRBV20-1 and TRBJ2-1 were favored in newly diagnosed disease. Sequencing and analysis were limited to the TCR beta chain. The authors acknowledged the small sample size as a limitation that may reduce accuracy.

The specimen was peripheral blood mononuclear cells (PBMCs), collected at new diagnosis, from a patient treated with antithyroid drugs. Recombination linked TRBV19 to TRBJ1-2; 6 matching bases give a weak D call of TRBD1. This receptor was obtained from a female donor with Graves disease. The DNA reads TGTGCCAGTAGTTTCCAGACAGGTGGTAACTATGGCTACACCTTC. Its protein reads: CASSFQTGGNYGYTF.